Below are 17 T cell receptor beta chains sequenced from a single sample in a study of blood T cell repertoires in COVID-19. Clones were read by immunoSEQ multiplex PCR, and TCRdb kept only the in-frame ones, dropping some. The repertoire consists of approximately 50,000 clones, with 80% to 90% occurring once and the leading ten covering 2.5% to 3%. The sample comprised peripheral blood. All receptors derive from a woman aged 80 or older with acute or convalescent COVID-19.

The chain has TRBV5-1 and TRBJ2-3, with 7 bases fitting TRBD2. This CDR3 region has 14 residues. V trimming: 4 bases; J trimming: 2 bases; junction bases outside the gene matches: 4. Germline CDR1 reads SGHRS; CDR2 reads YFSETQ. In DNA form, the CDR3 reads TGCGCCAGCAGCAAGGGGACTAACACAGATACGCAGTATTTT. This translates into CASSKGTNTDTQYF.

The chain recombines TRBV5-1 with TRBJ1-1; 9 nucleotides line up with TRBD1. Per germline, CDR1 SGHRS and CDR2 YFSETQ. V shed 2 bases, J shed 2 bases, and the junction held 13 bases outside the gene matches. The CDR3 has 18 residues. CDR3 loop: CASSLSNRNRGRNTEAFF. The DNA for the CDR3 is TGCGCCAGCAGCTTATCTAACCGGAACAGGGGGCGTAACACTGAAGCTTTCTTT. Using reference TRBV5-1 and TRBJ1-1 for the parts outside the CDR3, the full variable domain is KAGVTQTPRYLIKTRGQQVTLSCSPISGHRSVSWYQQTPGQGLQFLFEYFSETQRNKGNFPGRFSGRQFSNSRSEMNVSTLELGDSALYLCASSLSNRNRGRNTEAFFGQGTRLTVV.

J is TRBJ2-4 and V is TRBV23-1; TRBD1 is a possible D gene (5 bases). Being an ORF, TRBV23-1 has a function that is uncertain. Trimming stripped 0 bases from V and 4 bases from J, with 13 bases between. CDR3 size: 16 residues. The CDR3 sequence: CASSQSSEQAKNIQYF. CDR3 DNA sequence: TGCGCCAGCAGTCAATCGAGTGAACAGGCTAAAAACATTCAGTACTTC.

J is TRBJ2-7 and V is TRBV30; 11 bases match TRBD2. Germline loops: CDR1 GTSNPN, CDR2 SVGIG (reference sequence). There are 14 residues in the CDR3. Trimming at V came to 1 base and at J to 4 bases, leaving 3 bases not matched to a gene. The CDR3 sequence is CAWSETSGEYEQYF. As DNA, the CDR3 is TGTGCCTGGAGTGAGACTAGCGGGGAGTACGAGCAGTACTTC.

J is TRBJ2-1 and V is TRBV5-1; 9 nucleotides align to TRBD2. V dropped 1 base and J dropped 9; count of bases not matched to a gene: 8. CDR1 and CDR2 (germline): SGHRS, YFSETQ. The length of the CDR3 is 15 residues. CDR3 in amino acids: CASSLTGLASSEQFF. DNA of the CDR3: TGCGCCAGCAGCTTGACTGGACTAGCGTCTTCTGAGCAGTTCTTC.

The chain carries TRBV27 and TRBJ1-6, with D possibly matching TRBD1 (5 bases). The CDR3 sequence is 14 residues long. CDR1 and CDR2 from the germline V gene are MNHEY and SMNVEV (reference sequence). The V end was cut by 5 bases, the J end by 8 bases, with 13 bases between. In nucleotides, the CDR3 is TGTGCCAGCAGTGGAGGGGCCAGGGATTCACCCCTCCACTTT. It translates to CASSGGARDSPLHF.

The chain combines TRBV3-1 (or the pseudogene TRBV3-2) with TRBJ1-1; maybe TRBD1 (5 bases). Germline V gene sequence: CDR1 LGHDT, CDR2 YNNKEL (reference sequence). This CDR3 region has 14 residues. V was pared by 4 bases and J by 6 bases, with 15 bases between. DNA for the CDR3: TGTGCCAGCAGCCCCCAGGGCAGTCAGGCTGAAGCTTTCTTT. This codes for CASSPQGSQAEAFF.

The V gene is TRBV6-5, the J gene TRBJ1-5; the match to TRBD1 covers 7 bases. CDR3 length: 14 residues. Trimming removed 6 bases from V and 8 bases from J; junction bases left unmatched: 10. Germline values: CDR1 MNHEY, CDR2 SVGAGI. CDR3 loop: CASRVGGEEKPQHF. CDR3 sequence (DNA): TGTGCCAGCAGGGTAGGGGGCGAGGAAAAGCCCCAGCATTTT.

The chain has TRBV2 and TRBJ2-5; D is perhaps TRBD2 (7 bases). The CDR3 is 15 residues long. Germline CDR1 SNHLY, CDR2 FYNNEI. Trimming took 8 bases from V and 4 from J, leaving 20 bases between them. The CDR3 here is CASLREGGPGETQYF. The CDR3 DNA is TGTGCCAGCCTTAGAGAGGGGGGGCCGGGAGAGACCCAGTACTTC.

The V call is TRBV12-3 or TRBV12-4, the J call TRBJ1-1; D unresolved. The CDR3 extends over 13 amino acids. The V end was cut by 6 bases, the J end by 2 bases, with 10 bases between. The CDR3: CASSRLLNTEAFF. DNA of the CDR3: TGTGCCAGCAGCCGACTCCTTAACACTGAAGCTTTCTTT.

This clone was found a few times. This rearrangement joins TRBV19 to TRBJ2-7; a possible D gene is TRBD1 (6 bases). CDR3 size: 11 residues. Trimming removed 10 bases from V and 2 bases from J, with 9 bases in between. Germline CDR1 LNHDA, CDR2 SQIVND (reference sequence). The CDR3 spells CATGAPYEQYF. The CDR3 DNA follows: TGTGCCACAGGGGCCCCCTACGAGCAGTACTTC.

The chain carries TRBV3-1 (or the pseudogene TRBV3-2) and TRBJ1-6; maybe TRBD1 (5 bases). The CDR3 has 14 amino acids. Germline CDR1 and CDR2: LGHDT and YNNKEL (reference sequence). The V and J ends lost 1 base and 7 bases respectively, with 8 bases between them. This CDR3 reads CASSQVGGNSPLHF. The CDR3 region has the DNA TGTGCCAGCAGCCAAGTTGGGGGGAATTCACCCCTCCACTTT.

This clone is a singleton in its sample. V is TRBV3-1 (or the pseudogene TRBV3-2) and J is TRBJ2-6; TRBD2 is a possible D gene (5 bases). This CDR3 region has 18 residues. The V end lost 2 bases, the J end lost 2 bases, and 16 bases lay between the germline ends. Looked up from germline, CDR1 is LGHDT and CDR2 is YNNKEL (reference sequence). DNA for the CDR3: TGTGCCAGCAGCCAACGGGGTTCTTACTCTGCTGGGGCCAACGTCCTGACTTTC. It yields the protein CASSQRGSYSAGANVLTF.

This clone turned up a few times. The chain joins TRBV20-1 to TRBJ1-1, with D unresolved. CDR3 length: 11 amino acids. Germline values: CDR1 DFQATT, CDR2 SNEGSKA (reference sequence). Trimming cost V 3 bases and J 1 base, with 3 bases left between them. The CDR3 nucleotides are TGCAGTGCTAGGAGGAACACTGAAGCTTTCTTT. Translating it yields CSARRNTEAFF.

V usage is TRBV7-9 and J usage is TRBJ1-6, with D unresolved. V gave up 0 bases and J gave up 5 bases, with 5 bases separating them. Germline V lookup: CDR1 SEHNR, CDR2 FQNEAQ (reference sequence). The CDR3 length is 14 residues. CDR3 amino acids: CASSLATDNSPLHF. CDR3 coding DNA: TGTGCCAGCAGCTTAGCTACAGATAATTCACCCCTCCACTTT. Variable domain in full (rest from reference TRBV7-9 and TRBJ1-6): DTGVSQNPRHKITKRGQNVTFRCDPISEHNRLYWYRQTLGQGPEFLTYFQNEAQLEKSRLLSDRFSAERPKGSFSTLEIQRTEQGDSAMYLCASSLATDNSPLHFGNGTRLTVT.

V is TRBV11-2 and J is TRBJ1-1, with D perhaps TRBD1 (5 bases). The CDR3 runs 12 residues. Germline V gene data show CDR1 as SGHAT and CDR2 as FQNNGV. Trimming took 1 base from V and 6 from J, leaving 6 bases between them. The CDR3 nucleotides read TGTGCCAGCAGCTTAGTCAGGGCTGAAGCTTTCTTT. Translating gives CASSLVRAEAFF.

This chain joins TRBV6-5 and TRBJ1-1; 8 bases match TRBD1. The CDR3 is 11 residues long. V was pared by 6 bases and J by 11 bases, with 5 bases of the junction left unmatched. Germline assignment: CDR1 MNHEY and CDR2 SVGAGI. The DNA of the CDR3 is TGTGCCAGCAGGACGGACAGGGCGGCTTTCTTT. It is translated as CASRTDRAAFF.